The 31 T cell receptor beta chains below all came from one sample that was sequenced in a study of identical twins. TCRdb re-derived calls from the 5' RACE reads in MiXCR, one entry per CDR3 protein. The sample lists roughly 290,000 distinct CDR3 sequences, roughly 8.6% occurring once. This sample was shared with a second study, whose subject was yellow fever vaccine responses in identical twins.

The sample consisted of memory (CD45RO+) T cells sorted from blood. Receptors originate from a woman aged 18-30 years in good health.

The chain employs TRBV5-4 and TRBJ2-2, with 14 bases matching TRBD2. Germline CDR1 SGHNT, CDR2 YYREEE (reference sequence). The CDR3 contains 16 residues. With V trimmed by 3 bases and J by 4 bases, 2 bases remained unmatched. The CDR3 DNA follows: TGTGCCAGCAGCTCCGGGACTAGCGGGGGCACCGGGGAGCTGTTTTTT. Its translation is CASSSGTSGGTGELFF. Filled out from reference TRBV5-4 and TRBJ2-2, the complete variable domain reads ETGVTQSPTHLIKTRGQQVTLRCSSQSGHNTVSWYQQALGQGPQFIFQYYREEENGRGNFPPRFSGLQFPNYSSELNVNALELDDSALYLCASSSGTSGGTGELFFGEGSRLTVL.

This clonotype was recorded many times. The J gene is TRBJ2-6, the V gene TRBV19; D is unresolved. The germline V and J ends were trimmed by 5 bases and 1 base, with 18 bases remaining between them. This CDR3 spans 18 amino acids. Germline V lookup: CDR1 LNHDA, CDR2 SQIVND (reference sequence). The CDR3 nucleotides read TGTGCCAGTAGTCCGCTAGGCCTCGCTAGGTCTGGGGCCAACGTCCTGACTTTC. As protein: CASSPLGLARSGANVLTF.

The sample holds a few counts of this clonotype. J is TRBJ1-1 and V is TRBV19, with a possible D match to TRBD1 (5 bases). Trimming removed 3 bases from V and 1 base from J, with 9 bases in between. The CDR3 totals 14 residues. The germline V gene encodes CDR1 LNHDA and CDR2 SQIVND (reference sequence). CDR3 protein: CASSMGRENTEAFF. The CDR3 coding sequence is TGTGCCAGTAGTATGGGCAGGGAGAACACTGAAGCTTTCTTT.

The CDR3 DNA reads TGTGCCAGCAGCCAAAAAGCCGCAGGGACGCGGGGCTACACCTTC. It encodes CASSQKAAGTRGYTF. The J gene is TRBJ1-2, the V gene TRBV3-1; perhaps TRBD1 as D (5 bases). Germline lookup yields CDR1 LGHDT and CDR2 YNNKEL (reference sequence). The CDR3 consists of 15 residues. V dropped 2 bases and J dropped 8 bases, with 18 bases sitting between them.

The table lists this clonotype with many counts. The chain has TRBV2 and TRBJ1-1; no definite D call. V lost 6 bases and J 6 bases, leaving 11 bases between the germline ends. Looked up from germline, CDR1 is SNHLY and CDR2 is FYNNEI. This CDR3 is built from 12 residues. The CDR3 sequence is CASRGERAEAFF. CDR3 DNA: TGTGCCAGCAGGGGCGAACGGGCTGAAGCTTTCTTT.

The chain couples TRBV24-1 to TRBJ1-4; D remains ambiguous. Trimming pared 6 bases from V and 8 bases from J, leaving 15 bases between. The CDR3 is 14 amino acids. Germline V gives CDR1 KGHDR, CDR2 SFDVKD. CDR3 DNA: TGTGCCACCAGTACGGGCTTAAACGGAGAAAAACTGTTTTTT. Translated, it gives CATSTGLNGEKLFF.

In its sample, this clonotype was seen many times. CDR3 amino acids: CASRVGAGNTIYF. For the CDR3, the DNA is TGTGCCAGCCGAGTGGGGGCTGGAAACACCATATATTTT. V usage is TRBV6-1 and J usage is TRBJ1-3; TRBD1 is a possible D gene (5 bases). Germline V gives CDR1 MNHNS, CDR2 SASEGT. Trimming removed 8 bases from V and 2 bases from J, with 10 bases in between. The CDR3 covers 13 residues.

The V call is TRBV27, the J call TRBJ2-5; maybe TRBD1 (5 bases). Germline assignment: CDR1 MNHEY and CDR2 SMNVEV (reference sequence). Trimming pared 2 bases from V and 4 bases from J, leaving 17 bases between. The CDR3 is 16 residues long. This CDR3 reads CASSLKWGAVGETQYF. The CDR3 bases are TGTGCCAGCAGTTTAAAATGGGGCGCGGTTGGAGAGACCCAGTACTTC.

In this sample, this clonotype turned up a few times. V and J are TRBV6-5 and TRBJ1-3; no definite D call. The CDR3 is 13 residues long. Between the trimmed V and J ends, which lost 2 bases and 2 bases, there was a span of 4 bases. Germline CDR1 and CDR2: MNHEY and SVGAGI. The DNA of the CDR3 is TGTGCCAGCAGTTACCGTACTGGAAACACCATATATTTT. It codes for CASSYRTGNTIYF.

This clonotype was seen a few times. The CDR3 region has the DNA TGTGCCAGCACCCAGAGTCAGGGGCAAGAGACCCAGTACTTC. Its translation is CASTQSQGQETQYF. This chain joins TRBV6-1 and TRBJ2-5; D is perhaps TRBD1 (6 bases). V was shortened by 7 bases and J by 2 bases, with 14 bases between the two germline ends. The CDR3 totals 14 residues. Germline CDR1 reads MNHNS; CDR2 reads SASEGT.

Only a few counts were recorded for this clonotype. The chain uses TRBV28 and TRBJ1-2; 7 nucleotides agree with TRBD1. V dropped 8 bases and J dropped 2; count of bases not matched to a gene: 8. Germline assignment: CDR1 MDHEN and CDR2 SYDVKM. The CDR3 contains 14 residues. CDR3 in DNA: TGTGCCAGCCGCGTGACAGGGCAAAACTATGGCTACACCTTC. It encodes CASRVTGQNYGYTF.

This clonotype was picked up a small number of times. V is TRBV10-3 and J is TRBJ1-1; D gene uncertain. Germline V gene lookup returns CDR1 ENHRY and CDR2 SYGVKD. With 3 bases removed from V and 1 base from J, the gap between germline ends came to 9 bases. This CDR3 spans 14 amino acids. CDR3 DNA: TGTGCCATCAGTGATCCCGGCCAGAACACTGAAGCTTTCTTT. As protein: CAISDPGQNTEAFF.

This clonotype appeared many times. This rearrangement joins TRBV29-1 to TRBJ2-5, with D unclear. Trimming shortened V by 4 bases and J by 4 bases, and 10 bases separated the two germline ends. This CDR3 is built from 12 residues. Germline loops: CDR1 SQVTM, CDR2 ANQGSEA. For the CDR3, the DNA is TGCAGCGTTGTTCTACCTGGAGAGACCCAGTACTTC. This encodes CSVVLPGETQYF.

This clonotype has ten or more counts. The chain combines TRBV7-9 with TRBJ2-3; D is possibly TRBD2 (5 bases). This CDR3 comprises 15 residues. Between the trimmed V and J ends, which lost 1 base and 4 bases, there was a span of 12 bases. Germline V CDR1 and CDR2: SEHNR, FQNEAQ (reference sequence). CDR3 sequence reads: CASSLEGPRADTQYF. The CDR3 bases are TGTGCCAGCAGCTTAGAAGGCCCGCGGGCAGATACGCAGTATTTT.

In this sample, this clonotype turned up a few times. One junction end does not reproduce the germline sequence, and a read error may be involved. Here the CDR3 DNA reads TGTGCCAGTAGCATAGACAGTCTGGGTGAGCAGTTCTTC. Its protein product is CASSIDSLGEQFF. The V and J genes are TRBV19 and TRBJ2-1; a possible D gene is TRBD1 (5 bases). The CDR3 has 13 amino acids. Germline lookup yields CDR1 LNHDA and CDR2 SQIVND (reference sequence).

This rearrangement joins TRBV19 to TRBJ2-1; no definite D call. The V end was cut by 3 bases, the J end by 2 bases, with 23 bases between. Looked up from germline, CDR1 is LNHDA and CDR2 is SQIVND (reference sequence). The CDR3 is made up of 19 amino acids. DNA for the CDR3: TGTGCCAGTAGTATTCGAGGAGACCCTTATCAGCGTCCCTACAATGAGCAGTTCTTC. It codes for CASSIRGDPYQRPYNEQFF.

Comment on this clonotype: Being one base from a much bigger clone, this may be a read error. The CDR3 bases are TGCTCCAGCAGCTTGGAGAAGTTATCTAGCACAGATACGCAGTATTTT. It codes for CSSSLEKLSSTDTQYF. The rearrangement uses TRBV5-1 and TRBJ2-3; D uncertain. CDR1 SGHRS and CDR2 YFSETQ come from the germline V gene. The CDR3 runs 16 residues.

This clonotype appeared a few times. The rearrangement links TRBV7-9 to TRBJ1-1; D gene uncertain. Germline V gives CDR1 SEHNR, CDR2 FQNEAQ (reference sequence). The CDR3 consists of 15 residues. V was trimmed by 1 base and J by 11 bases, leaving 20 bases between them. CDR3 sequence reads: CASSLERGGLNIAFF. CDR3 nucleotides: TGTGCCAGCAGCTTAGAGCGAGGAGGGCTTAATATCGCTTTCTTT.

This clonotype was counted between two and nine times. The chain links TRBV5-5 to TRBJ2-7; the match to TRBD1 covers 9 bases. The length of the CDR3 is 14 residues. V dropped 4 bases and J dropped 3; count of bases not matched to a gene: 5. Germline lookup yields CDR1 SGHKS and CDR2 YYEKEE (reference sequence). In DNA, the CDR3 is TGTGCCAGCAGCACGGGACAGGGCCTCTACGAGCAGTACGTC. Encoded protein: CASSTGQGLYEQYV.

This clonotype appeared a few times. The chain links TRBV28 to TRBJ1-6, with 8 bases fitting TRBD1. Per germline, CDR1 MDHEN and CDR2 SYDVKM. This CDR3 contains 16 residues. The V segment lost 4 bases and the J segment 5 bases; nucleotides outside the gene matches: 7. The CDR3 DNA is TGTGCCAGCAGTTCATCAGGGGGCCTCAATAATTCACCCCTCCACTTT. It specifies CASSSSGGLNNSPLHF.

The sample holds a few counts of this clonotype. The chain uses TRBV4-1 and TRBJ2-6; tentative D call: TRBD1 (5 bases). Germline V gives CDR1 MGHRA, CDR2 YSYEKL. Trimming pared 2 bases from V and 0 bases from J, leaving 11 bases between. The CDR3 consists of 17 residues. The CDR3 DNA sequence: TGCGCCAGCAGCCAATTCGGACACTTCTCTGGGGCCAACGTCCTGACTTTC. Protein sequence: CASSQFGHFSGANVLTF.

This clonotype showed up just a few times. This chain uses TRBV4-2 with TRBJ1-2; possible D gene TRBD1, 6 bases. The ends were cut back, 0 bases at V and 4 bases at J, with 15 bases in the middle. Germline assignment: CDR1 LGHNA and CDR2 YNFKEQ. The CDR3 has 16 amino acids. The CDR3 reads CASSQDGGGTPYGYTF. Here the CDR3 DNA reads TGTGCCAGCAGCCAAGATGGGGGGGGCACCCCCTATGGCTACACCTTC.

This chain links TRBV6-1 with TRBJ1-2; no reliable D call. With 5 bases removed from V and 8 bases from J, the gap between germline ends came to 12 bases. CDR3 length equals 12 residues. CDR1 and CDR2 from the germline V gene are MNHNS and SASEGT. This chain's CDR3 is CASSPQHLGYTF. CDR3 coding DNA: TGTGCCAGCAGTCCCCAGCACCTCGGCTACACCTTC.

This clonotype has a count of ten or more. This chain joins TRBV5-1 and TRBJ1-2; 7 bases match TRBD1. The CDR3 consists of 14 residues. V gave up 1 base and J gave up 2 bases; unmatched junction bases: 2. Germline V CDR1 and CDR2: SGHRS, YFSETQ. DNA of the CDR3: TGCGCCAGCAGCTTGTTACAGGGGAACTATGGCTACACCTTC. This sequence encodes CASSLLQGNYGYTF.

This clonotype has a handful of counts. The chain carries TRBV10-2 and TRBJ1-5; D unresolved. Germline V gene lookup returns CDR1 WSHSY and CDR2 SAAADI. The CDR3 is 12 amino acids. V was shortened by 4 bases and J by 5 bases, with 6 bases between the two germline ends. The CDR3 DNA reads TGCGCCAGCAGTGGGACCGATCAGCCCCAGCATTTT. Protein sequence: CASSGTDQPQHF.

J is TRBJ2-1 and V is TRBV10-1; D gene ambiguous. Trimming took 4 bases from V and 0 from J, leaving 13 bases between them. This CDR3 is built from 16 residues. Germline V gene lookup returns CDR1 WNHNN and CDR2 SYGVQD (reference sequence). CDR3 region: CASSARRSSSYNEQFF. In nucleotides, the CDR3 is TGCGCCAGCAGTGCACGTCGTTCGAGCTCCTACAATGAGCAGTTCTTC.

The J gene is TRBJ2-1, the V gene TRBV7-8, with TRBD2 identical over 8 bases. CDR1 and CDR2 (germline): SGHVS, FQNEAQ. This CDR3 region has 17 residues. V was pared by 3 bases and J by 9 bases, with 16 bases of the junction left unmatched. CDR3 residues: CASSFRWGAGEGSEQFF. CDR3 DNA sequence: TGTGCCAGCAGCTTCCGGTGGGGAGCGGGGGAGGGGAGTGAGCAGTTCTTC.

This clonotype occurred a few times. CDR3 amino acids: CASSPQDVKTQYF. The DNA of the CDR3 is TGTGCCAGCAGCCCCCAGGATGTAAAGACCCAGTACTTC. The gene calls are TRBV9 and TRBJ2-5, with D uncertain. V lost 4 bases, J lost 6 bases, and 13 bases lay in between. This CDR3 comprises 13 residues. Looked up from germline, CDR1 is SGDLS and CDR2 is YYNGEE.

J is TRBJ2-3 and V is TRBV6-5, with TRBD1 matching 7 bases. The CDR3 is 15 amino acids. Germline CDR1 MNHEY, CDR2 SVGAGI. V gave up 4 bases and J gave up 5 bases; unmatched junction bases: 9. CDR3 sequence (DNA): TGTGCCAGCAGTTTAGACAGGGATCTCGTAGATACGCAGTATTTT. Protein sequence: CASSLDRDLVDTQYF.

This clonotype was detected only a few times. No DNA is shown, since the ends of the CDR3 on it are uncertain; the CDR3 is the one TCRdb lists. This chain joins TRBV6-4 and TRBJ1-4. The CDR3 is 17 residues long, ends included. Germline CDR1 MRHNA, CDR2 SNTAGT. Here the CDR3 reads CASSDSVDAQLMKNCFF.

This clonotype showed up many times. This rearrangement joins TRBV20-1 to TRBJ1-3; no firm D call. V lost 0 bases, J lost 2 bases, and 11 bases lay in between. Germline V gene lookup returns CDR1 DFQATT and CDR2 SNEGSKA (reference sequence). The CDR3 consists of 15 residues. CDR3 sequence (DNA): TGCAGTGCTAGAGATACCCAGCCTCCTGGAAACACCATATATTTT. Amino acids: CSARDTQPPGNTIYF.